The TCR beta chain under discussion was sequenced for a study of T-cell reconstitution after alpha-beta-depleted transplantation in children. The authors prepared the TCRbeta library with unique molecular identifiers. MiXCR, run by TCRdb on the PCR reads, gives a single entry per CDR3 protein. This table has around 22,000 distinct CDR3 sequences, 11% appearing once. The germline CDR1 and CDR2 sequences are MGHDK and SYGVNS. CDR3 size: 13 residues. This clonotype was detected only once. One end of the junction varies from germline; a read error may be responsible. The clonotype comes from a human donor who donated a stem cell graft to a child with chronic granulomatous disease. The V and J genes are TRBV25-1 and TRBJ1-1; no reliable D call. The sample here was PBMCs from the stem cell graft donor, taken from the stem cell graft. The DNA for the CDR3 is TGTGCCAGCACCCCGGGGTCGAACGCTGAAGCTTTCTTT. Translation gives CASTPGSNAEAFF.